This TCR beta chain originates from a study of breast tumors, draining lymph nodes, adjacent tissues. Regarding the study as a whole: Tumors had less TCR diversity than lymph nodes, more than nontumor tissue. Tumor T cell lymph node origin was a supported hypothesis, not proven.

Points on this clonotype: Its antigen is undetermined. The junction differs from germline at one of its ends, possibly a read error.

One entry per CDR3 protein, called by TCRdb with MiXCR from the multiplex PCR reads. Of about 6,600 distinct CDR3 sequences listed, around 46% are singletons. This CDR3 has 13 residues. Germline loops: CDR1 SEHNR, CDR2 FQNEAQ (reference sequence). This chain connects TRBV7-9 to TRBJ2-3; D may be TRBD1 or TRBD2 (6 bases each). The sequencing sample was made of tumor-adjacent breast tissue. This sequence was found in a female donor with breast cancer. Some clones in this sample may be carry-over from other donors' samples. CDR3 region: CASSSRGPDTQYF. CDR3 in DNA: TGTGCCAGCAGCTCACGGGGGCCAGATACGCAGTATTTC.